Following are 27 T cell receptor beta chains from one sample sequenced in a study of molecular identifiers for immune sequencing clone quantification. TCRdb re-called the PCR reads with MiXCR, one entry per CDR3 protein. The table lists approximately 550,000 distinct CDR3 sequences, about 20% of them singletons, with around 0.84% in the top ten. Sequences were obtained from naive CD8+ T cells from blood, with Jurkat cell RNA spiked in. Described subset: FACS-sorted CD8+CD4-CCR7+CD45RA+ naive T cells. These receptors were taken from a human donor in good health. Some libraries in this study had Jurkat cell RNA spiked in.

This clonotype was seen only a few times. The V call is TRBV11-3, the J call TRBJ2-1; perhaps TRBD1 as D (6 bases). The CDR3 contains 12 residues. Trimming cost V 5 bases and J 13 bases, with 15 bases left between them. In germline, CDR1 is SGHNT, CDR2 YENEEA. The DNA of the CDR3 is TGTGCCAGCAGCGCAGCAGGGGTTGACCAGTTCTTC. Its protein is CASSAAGVDQFF.

Comment on this clonotype: The junction and the germline gene differ at one end; a read error may be behind it. The chain combines TRBV19 with TRBJ1-2, with D unclear. In germline, CDR1 is LNHDA, CDR2 SQIVND (reference sequence). The CDR3 is made up of 11 amino acids. The chain's CDR3 is CASNSGYGYAF. The CDR3 bases are TGTGCCAGTAACTCTGGCTATGGCTACGCCTTC.

V usage is TRBV27 and J usage is TRBJ2-7, with D perhaps matching TRBD1 or TRBD2 (5 bases each). The CDR3 consists of 13 residues. Germline-derived CDR1 and CDR2 are MNHEY and SMNVEV (reference sequence). V gave up 5 bases and J gave up 5 bases, with 13 bases separating them. The CDR3 region is CASSEGLAHEQYF. The CDR3 nucleotides are TGTGCCAGCAGTGAGGGGCTAGCCCACGAGCAGTACTTC.

Concerning this clonotype itself: A much larger clone sits a single nucleotide away, making a read error possible. The chain employs TRBV24-1 and TRBJ2-3; 7 bases fit TRBD1. Germline V CDR1 and CDR2: KGHDR, SFDVKD. The length of the CDR3 is 14 residues. CDR3 nucleotides: TGTGCCACCAGTCGACAGGGCCTCACAGATACGCAGTGTTTT. As protein: CATSRQGLTDTQCF.

To note about this clonotype: This clone may be a read error of a much larger clone one base away. V and J are TRBV7-9 and TRBJ2-3; D might be TRBD2 (6 bases). The CDR3 runs to 13 residues. V was clipped by 5 bases and J by 11 bases, with 17 bases between them. Germline lookup yields CDR1 SEHNR and CDR2 FQNEAQ (reference sequence). CDR3 in DNA: TGTGCCAGCAGCGGACTATCGGGCGGACAGCAGTATTTT. Translated, it gives CASSGLSGGQQYF.

The V call is TRBV27, the J call TRBJ2-7, with TRBD1 matching 11 bases. Germline loops: CDR1 MNHEY, CDR2 SMNVEV (reference sequence). Trimming at V came to 5 bases and at J to 6 bases, leaving 6 bases not matched to a gene. This CDR3 contains 14 residues. The CDR3 sequence: CASSPWTGGSEQYF. The CDR3 nucleotides are TGTGCCAGCAGTCCCTGGACAGGGGGCTCCGAGCAGTACTTC.

This clonotype was detected a few times. The rearrangement links TRBV14 to TRBJ1-1; D is uncertain. This CDR3 is 14 amino acids long. Deletions cut 3 bases from V and 1 base from J, with 9 bases between. Germline lookup yields CDR1 SGHDN and CDR2 FVKESK. The CDR3 here is CASSHEGGNTEAFF. CDR3 nucleotide sequence: TGTGCCAGCAGCCATGAGGGTGGGAACACTGAAGCTTTCTTT.

The chain links TRBV6-5 to TRBJ2-7; D is ambiguous. Germline loops: CDR1 MNHEY, CDR2 SVGAGI. The ends were cut back, 0 bases at V and 2 bases at J, with 8 bases in the middle. The length of the CDR3 is 14 residues. The DNA of the CDR3 is TGTGCCAGCAGTTACTCGTCCTCCCCCTACGAGCAGTACTTC. Translation: CASSYSSSPYEQYF.

This clonotype appeared a few times. Given the absence of the conserved phenylalanine or tryptophan at the CDR3 end, a read error is likely. The CDR3 spells CSARDPGQGVKNIQYL. The CDR3 DNA reads TGCAGTGCTAGAGATCCGGGACAGGGGGTCAAAAACATTCAGTACCTC. The V gene is TRBV20-1, the J gene TRBJ2-4; 11 bases match TRBD1. From germline, CDR1 is DFQATT and CDR2 SNEGSKA (reference sequence). This CDR3 is built from 16 residues. With 0 bases clipped from V and 3 bases from J, the junction kept 4 bases outside the gene matches.

About this clonotype: Just one base apart from a much larger clone, this may be a read error. The chain carries TRBV7-2 and TRBJ2-1, with D perhaps TRBD2 (6 bases). The CDR3 length is 17 residues. Germline CDR1 SGHTA, CDR2 FQGNSA. The CDR3: CASSLGPLGDSYNERFF. The CDR3 DNA follows: TGTGCCAGCAGCTTAGGCCCGCTGGGGGACTCCTACAATGAGCGGTTCTTC. The full variable domain, with the rest looked up from reference TRBV7-2 and TRBJ2-1, is GAGVSQSPSNKVTEKGKDVELRCDPISGHTALYWYRQSLGQGLEFLIYFQGNSAPDKSGLPSDRFSAERTGGSVSTLTIQRTQQEDSAVYLCASSLGPLGDSYNERFFGPGTRLTVL.

This clonotype was recorded a few times. J is TRBJ2-4 and V is TRBV12-3 or TRBV12-4, with D unresolved. V was cut by 3 bases and J by 8 bases, with 11 bases left in between. The CDR3 sequence is 13 residues long. This chain's CDR3 is CASSFSLEDIQYF. For the CDR3, the DNA is TGTGCCAGCAGTTTTAGCTTAGAAGACATTCAGTACTTC.

In DNA, the CDR3 is TGCGCCAGCAGCCAAGGACGGGGTAAGGTCTACGAGCAGTACTTC. This gives the protein CASSQGRGKVYEQYF. The V call is TRBV4-3, the J call TRBJ2-7; tentative D call: TRBD2 (5 bases). This CDR3 region has 15 residues. The germline V gene encodes CDR1 LGHNA and CDR2 YSLEER. The ends were cut back, 1 base at V and 3 bases at J, with 13 bases in the middle.

This clonotype has only a few counts. The genes are TRBV28 and TRBJ2-1, with D uncertain. CDR3 size: 14 residues. The ends were cut back, 5 bases at V and 7 bases at J, with 15 bases in the middle. The germline V gene encodes CDR1 MDHEN and CDR2 SYDVKM. CDR3 bases: TGTGCCAGCAGTATTGTCCTGGAGTCGAATGAGCAGTTCTTC. Translating gives CASSIVLESNEQFF.

The chain uses TRBV13 and TRBJ2-3; TRBD1 matches 10 bases. The CDR3 is made up of 16 amino acids. Germline V CDR1 and CDR2: PRHDT, FYEKMQ (reference sequence). J was trimmed by 2 bases and V by 4 bases; bases with no gene match: 6. This chain's CDR3 is CASSSGTGVPTDTQYF. CDR3 nucleotides: TGTGCCAGCAGCTCAGGGACAGGGGTCCCCACAGATACGCAGTATTTT.

The V and J genes are TRBV19 and TRBJ2-3; D is undetermined. Germline V gene sequence: CDR1 LNHDA, CDR2 SQIVND (reference sequence). This CDR3 is 15 amino acids long. V lost 9 bases to trimming and J lost 2 bases, with 18 bases between them. This chain's CDR3 is CASTPIPPTTDTQYF. CDR3 DNA sequence: TGTGCCAGCACCCCTATACCTCCTACCACAGATACGCAGTATTTT.

The genes are TRBV5-6 and TRBJ2-5, with 7 positions matching TRBD1. V shed 4 bases and J 5 bases; nucleotides not matched to a gene: 14. CDR3 size: 16 residues. In germline, CDR1 is SGHDT, CDR2 YYEEEE. The CDR3 DNA reads as TGTGCCAGCAGCCCCCCCGGGGTAGGGGGCCACGAGACCCAGTACTTC. This codes for CASSPPGVGGHETQYF.

A remark on this clonotype: This may stem from a read error, because a much larger clone lies one nucleotide away. No conserved phenylalanine or tryptophan is present at the end of the CDR3, so a read error is the likely explanation. The chain uses TRBV30 and TRBJ2-7; no firm D call. Germline V gives CDR1 GTSNPN, CDR2 SVGIG (reference sequence). This CDR3 is built from 13 residues. V lost 0 bases and J 5 bases, leaving 11 bases between the germline ends. The CDR3 DNA sequence: TGTGCCTGGAGTGTACTGAAAGGGCACGAGCAGTACCTC. It translates to CAWSVLKGHEQYL.

Note on this clonotype: A much larger clone is a single base away; this may be a read error. V is TRBV28 and J is TRBJ2-7, with TRBD2 matching over 10 bases. Germline assignment: CDR1 MDHEN and CDR2 SYDVKM. V lost 6 bases, J lost 3 bases, and 2 bases stayed unmatched. The CDR3 extends over 13 amino acids. CDR3 residues: CASRSSGGYEQYF. In nucleotides, the CDR3 is TGTGCCAGCAGGTCTAGCGGGGGCTACGAGCAGTACTTC.

For this clonotype: Germline is not matched at one junction end, which may reflect a read error. V and J are TRBV15 and TRBJ1-1; D remains unclear. Per germline, CDR1 LNHNV and CDR2 YYDKDF (reference sequence). CDR3 length: 15 residues. The CDR3 nucleotides are TGTGCCACCAGCAGAACTTTGGGGTCATCATTTGAAGCTTCCTTT. Translation: CATSRTLGSSFEASF.

This clonotype was found many times. The chain joins TRBV29-1 to TRBJ2-3, with 10 bases aligning to TRBD1. This CDR3 is built from 14 residues. From germline, CDR1 is SQVTM and CDR2 ANQGSEA. V was clipped by 4 bases and J by 3 bases; unmatched bases: 4. The CDR3 loop is CSVARQGATDTQYF. The CDR3 coding sequence is TGCAGCGTTGCTAGACAGGGGGCTACAGATACGCAGTATTTT.

The DNA of the CDR3 is TGTGCCAGCAGCAAAAGGGGAAGTCGGGTCTTAGCCAAAAGCATTCAGTACTTC. Residues: CASSKRGSRVLAKSIQYF. The chain has TRBV21-1 and TRBJ2-4; the DNA was not used to check the table's D call, TRBD1. TRBV21-1 is shown as a pseudogene. The CDR3 length is 18 residues.

Details on this clonotype: A read error may account for a junction end that differs from germline. V and J are TRBV5-3 and TRBJ1-1, with D perhaps TRBD1 (6 bases). TRBV5-3 is placed among ORFs of uncertain function. The CDR3 totals 15 residues. The CDR3 DNA follows: TGTGCCAGCAGCTTGGAGGGGGGCGGGGGCACTGAAGCTCTCTTT. This sequence encodes CASSLEGGGGTEALF.

Remarks on this clonotype: This could be a read error, since a much larger clone is one nucleotide away. This sequence joins TRBV28 and TRBJ2-1; TRBD2 matches at 9 bases. Germline loops: CDR1 MDHEN, CDR2 SYDVKM. V was clipped by 8 bases and J by 7 bases; unmatched bases: 12. The CDR3 spans 15 residues. As DNA, the CDR3 is TGTGCCAGCCGCCCACTAGCGGGTGCAGATAATGAGCAGTTCTTC. It translates to CASRPLAGADNEQFF. Based on the CDR3 plus reference TRBV28 and TRBJ2-1, the full variable domain is DVKVTQSSRYLVKRTGEKVFLECVQDMDHENMFWYRQDPGLGLRLIYFSYDVKMKEKGDIPEGYSVSREKKERFSLILESASTNQTSMYLCASRPLAGADNEQFFGPGTRLTVL.

The chain employs TRBV7-9 and TRBJ2-3; 9 nucleotides align to TRBD1. CDR3 size: 16 residues. Germline-derived CDR1 and CDR2 are SEHNR and FQNEAQ (reference sequence). With V trimmed by 9 bases and J by 6 bases, 16 bases remained unmatched. CDR3 DNA: TGTGCCAGTCTCCCCCCGGGACAGGGTTTAGCGGATACGCAGTATTTT. Amino acids: CASLPPGQGLADTQYF.

This clonotype was seen only a few times. The chain combines TRBV4-1 with TRBJ2-1; D possibly corresponds to TRBD1 (6 bases). Looked up from germline, CDR1 is MGHRA and CDR2 is YSYEKL. The CDR3 is made up of 16 amino acids. V lost 2 bases and J lost 4, with 15 bases in between. The DNA for the CDR3 is TGCGCCAGCAGCCAAAGGGACAACTCTTATTACAATGAGCAGTTCTTC. It translates to CASSQRDNSYYNEQFF.

There are a few counts of this clonotype. This chain joins TRBV5-6 and TRBJ2-1; D is unresolved. Trimming cost V 0 bases and J 4 bases, with 11 bases left between them. Germline lookup yields CDR1 SGHDT and CDR2 YYEEEE. This CDR3 has 15 amino acids. CDR3 region: CASSLVLGSYNEQFF. CDR3 nucleotides: TGTGCCAGCAGCTTGGTTTTGGGAAGTTACAATGAGCAGTTCTTC.

This clonotype came up many times. This sequence joins TRBV20-1 and TRBJ2-7; TRBD2 matches at 10 bases. CDR1 and CDR2 from the germline V gene are DFQATT and SNEGSKA (reference sequence). V lost 3 bases to trimming and J lost 2 bases; unmatched junction nucleotides: 7. This CDR3 has 15 residues. CDR3 bases: TGCAGTGCTAGTGCCGGGACTAGCGATACCTACGAGCAGTACTTC. Encoded protein: CSASAGTSDTYEQYF.